This TCR beta chain stems from a study of T cell responses to AZD1222 COVID-19 vaccine. Study-wide results and caveats: Regions 160-218 and 743-854 held dominance among vaccine-associated CD4 TCRs, which spanned spike. The donors showed a predominance of white British ancestry and of females, with possible underestimation of clonal diversity. At baseline, seropositivity was found in only a handful of AZD1222 recipients.

The protocol was immunoSEQ multiplex PCR, while the TCRdb copy is restricted to in-frame clones and leaves out a portion. The repertoire holds some 180,000 clones, just over 90% seen once, with about 1.7% in the top ten. Trimming pared 5 bases from V and 6 bases from J, leaving 14 bases between. Germline V lookup: CDR1 LNHDA, CDR2 SQIVND (reference sequence). The CDR3 is 13 amino acids. As regards this clone: Its antigen is unidentified.

The chain has TRBV19 and TRBJ2-7; D perhaps matches TRBD1 (6 bases). The clonotype comes from an adult who received the AZD1222 COVID-19 vaccine. The sample was peripheral blood, taken 28 days after the second AZD1222 dose. This chain's CDR3 is CASSDRPRGEQYF. In DNA, the CDR3 is TGTGCCAGTAGTGACAGGCCCCGTGGCGAGCAGTACTTC.